These 3 T cell receptor beta chains were all obtained from the same sample, sequenced in a study of beta chain features in type 1 diabetes. Study results and caveats: Type 1 diabetes patients had moderately but significantly shorter TCRB CDR3s in all four CD4+ subsets.

The study reverse transcribed the entire isolated RNA, so it sequenced expressed TCRB transcripts. Clones were read by immunoSEQ multiplex PCR, and TCRdb kept only the in-frame ones, dropping some. The sample shows 310,000 or so clones, approximately 16% of them seen only once. Their cognate antigens are unknown. Sequencing was done on a sample of naive CD4+ T cells from blood. The receptors originated from a man between 18 and 29 years old with type 1 diabetes.

The table lists this clone with a few counts. The J gene is TRBJ2-5, the V gene TRBV7-9; possible D gene TRBD2, 5 bases. V lost 5 bases and J 2 bases, leaving 21 bases between the germline ends. The germline V gene encodes CDR1 SEHNR and CDR2 FQNEAQ (reference sequence). The CDR3 totals 17 residues. CDR3 sequence (DNA): TGTGCCAGCAGCCCCTCAAGTTTGCTAGCCGAACAAGAGACCCAGTACTTC. Amino acids: CASSPSSLLAEQETQYF. Looking up the rest from reference TRBV7-9 and TRBJ2-5 gives the full variable domain: DTGVSQNPRHKITKRGQNVTFRCDPISEHNRLYWYRQTLGQGPEFLTYFQNEAQLEKSRLLSDRFSAERPKGSFSTLEIQRTEQGDSAMYLCASSPSSLLAEQETQYFGPGTRLLVL.

This clone was seen a few times. The CDR3 spells CASSNKIGAGEQYF. Written as DNA, the CDR3 is TGTGCCAGTAGCAACAAAATTGGGGCCGGCGAGCAGTACTTC. The rearrangement uses TRBV7-2 and TRBJ2-7, with D perhaps matching TRBD1 (5 bases). From germline, CDR1 is SGHTA and CDR2 FQGNSA. V lost 9 bases, J lost 6 bases, and 21 bases lay in between. This CDR3 has 14 residues. The variable domain in full, with the rest retrieved from reference TRBV7-2 and TRBJ2-7, is GAGVSQSPSNKVTEKGKDVELRCDPISGHTALYWYRQSLGQGLEFLIYFQGNSAPDKSGLPSDRFSAERTGGSVSTLTIQRTQQEDSAVYLCASSNKIGAGEQYFGPGTRLTVT.

This chain joins TRBV9 and TRBJ2-2, with unresolved D. In germline, CDR1 is SGDLS, CDR2 YYNGEE. V was cut by 0 bases and J by 8 bases, with 5 bases left in between. The CDR3 contains 12 residues. The DNA for the CDR3 is TGTGCCAGCAGCGTAGTTCTAGGGGAGCTGTTTTTT. Translation gives CASSVVLGELFF.